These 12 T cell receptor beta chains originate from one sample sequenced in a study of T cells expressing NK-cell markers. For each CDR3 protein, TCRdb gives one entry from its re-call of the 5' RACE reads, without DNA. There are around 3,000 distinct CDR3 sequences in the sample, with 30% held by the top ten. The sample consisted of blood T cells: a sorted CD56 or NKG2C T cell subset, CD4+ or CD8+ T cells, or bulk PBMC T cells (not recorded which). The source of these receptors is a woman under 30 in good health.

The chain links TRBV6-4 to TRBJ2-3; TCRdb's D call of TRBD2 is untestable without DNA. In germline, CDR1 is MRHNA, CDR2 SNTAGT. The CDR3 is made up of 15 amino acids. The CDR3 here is CASSDSLAGADTQYF.

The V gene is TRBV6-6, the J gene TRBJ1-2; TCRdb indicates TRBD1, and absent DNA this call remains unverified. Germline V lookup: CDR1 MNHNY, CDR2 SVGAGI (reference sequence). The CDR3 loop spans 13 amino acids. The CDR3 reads CASSYEGATGYTF.

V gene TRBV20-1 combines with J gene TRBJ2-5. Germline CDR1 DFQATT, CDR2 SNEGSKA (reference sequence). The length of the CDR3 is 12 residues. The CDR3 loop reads CSASGYQETQYF.

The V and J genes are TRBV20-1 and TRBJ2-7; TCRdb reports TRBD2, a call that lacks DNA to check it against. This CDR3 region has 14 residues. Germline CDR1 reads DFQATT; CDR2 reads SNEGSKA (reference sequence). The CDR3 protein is CSANSGREPYEQYF.

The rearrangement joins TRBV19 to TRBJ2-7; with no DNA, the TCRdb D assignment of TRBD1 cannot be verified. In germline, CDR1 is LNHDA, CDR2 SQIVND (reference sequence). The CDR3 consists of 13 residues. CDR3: CASTTGTGYEQYF.

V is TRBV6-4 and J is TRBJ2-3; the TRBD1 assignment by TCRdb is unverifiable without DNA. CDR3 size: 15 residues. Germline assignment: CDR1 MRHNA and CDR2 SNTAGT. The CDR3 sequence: CASSDSRAGAATQYF.

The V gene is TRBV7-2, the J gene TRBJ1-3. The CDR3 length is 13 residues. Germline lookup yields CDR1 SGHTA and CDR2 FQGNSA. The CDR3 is CASSAFSGNTIYF.

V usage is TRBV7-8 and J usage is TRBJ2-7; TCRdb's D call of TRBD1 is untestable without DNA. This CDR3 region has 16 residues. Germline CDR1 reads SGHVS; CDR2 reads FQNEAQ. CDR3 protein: CASSLYPGQGTYEQYF.

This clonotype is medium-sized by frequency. The CDR3 reads CASSYAGQGYNEQFF. The chain links TRBV6-2 or TRBV6-3 to TRBJ2-1; the D call of TRBD1 rests on TCRdb alone, since no DNA is present to check it. Germline CDR1 is MNHEY and CDR2 is SVGEGT. The CDR3 covers 15 residues.

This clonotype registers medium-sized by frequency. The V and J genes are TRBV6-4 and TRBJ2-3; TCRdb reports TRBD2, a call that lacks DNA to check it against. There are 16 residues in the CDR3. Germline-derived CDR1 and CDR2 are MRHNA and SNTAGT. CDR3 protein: CASSEAAGTSTDTQYF.

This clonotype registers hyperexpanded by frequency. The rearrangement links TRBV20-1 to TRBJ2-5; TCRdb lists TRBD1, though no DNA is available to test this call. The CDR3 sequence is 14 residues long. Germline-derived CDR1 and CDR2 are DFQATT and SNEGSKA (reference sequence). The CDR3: CSARSSDSTETQYF.

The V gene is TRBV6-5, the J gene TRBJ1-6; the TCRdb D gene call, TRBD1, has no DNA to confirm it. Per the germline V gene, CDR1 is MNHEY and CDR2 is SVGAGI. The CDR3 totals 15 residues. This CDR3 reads CASSYSGGNNSPLHF.